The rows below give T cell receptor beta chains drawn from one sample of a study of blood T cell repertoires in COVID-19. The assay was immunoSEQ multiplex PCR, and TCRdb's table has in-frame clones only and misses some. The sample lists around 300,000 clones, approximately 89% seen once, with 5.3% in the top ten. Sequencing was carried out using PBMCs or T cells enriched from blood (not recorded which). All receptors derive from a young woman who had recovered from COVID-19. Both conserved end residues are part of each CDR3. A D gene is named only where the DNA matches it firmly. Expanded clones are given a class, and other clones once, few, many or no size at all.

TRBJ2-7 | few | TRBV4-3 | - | TGCGCCAGCAGCCAAGATCCCAACAGGAACTCCTACGAGCAGTACTTC | CASSQDPNRNSYEQYF
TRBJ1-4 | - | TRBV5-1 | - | TGCGCCAGCAGCTCCAATTCCCGGGCAACTAATGAAAAACTGTTTTTT | CASSSNSRATNEKLFF
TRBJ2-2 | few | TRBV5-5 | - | TGTGCCAGCAGCCTAGCAACCGGGGAGCTGTTTTTT | CASSLATGELFF
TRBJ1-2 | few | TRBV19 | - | TGTGCCAGTAGTATTTCAGGGTTGGGCTACACCTTC | CASSISGLGYTF
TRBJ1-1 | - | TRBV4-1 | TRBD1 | TGCGCCAGCAGCCACCCCTCGGGACAGTTGAACACTGAAGCTTTCTTT | CASSHPSGQLNTEAFF
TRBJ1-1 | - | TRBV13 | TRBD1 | TGTGCCAGCAGCCCATATGGAGGGGGCAACGTAGCTTTCTTT | CASSPYGGGNVAFF
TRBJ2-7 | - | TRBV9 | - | TGTGCCAGGTTCCACAGCTATCTTTTCGACGAGCAGTACTTC | CARFHSYLFDEQYF
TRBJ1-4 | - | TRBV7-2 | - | TGTGCCAGCACTCAGGGGCAGCGTAATGAAAAACTGTTTTTT | CASTQGQRNEKLFF
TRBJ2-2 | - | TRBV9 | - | TGTGCCAGCAGCGTATTCGGCAGGGCGAACACCGGGGAGCTGTTTTTT | CASSVFGRANTGELFF
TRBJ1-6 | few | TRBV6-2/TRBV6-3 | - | TGTGCCAGCAGTTACGAAAGTGCGAATTCACCCCTCCACTTT | CASSYESANSPLHF
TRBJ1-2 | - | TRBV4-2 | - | TGTGCCAGCAGCCAAGATCGGGGATACTATGGCTACACCTTC | CASSQDRGYYGYTF
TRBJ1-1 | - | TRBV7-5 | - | TGTGTCAGAAGCTTAGAGAAACGGGACAGGGAATGGGACACTGAAGCTTTCTTT | CVRSLEKRDREWDTEAFF
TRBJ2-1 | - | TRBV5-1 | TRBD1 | TGCGCCAGCAGCTTGGCAGACAGGGGATACAATGAGCAGTTCTTC | CASSLADRGYNEQFF
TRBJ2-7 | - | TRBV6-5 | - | TGTGCCAGCAGTTTGGGCAGTGCCTACGAGCAGTACTTC | CASSLGSAYEQYF
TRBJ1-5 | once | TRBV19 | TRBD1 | TGTGCCAGTAGTGCGACAGGGGGGGGGTACCAGCCCCAGCATTTT | CASSATGGGYQPQHF
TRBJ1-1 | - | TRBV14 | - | TGTGCCAGCAGCCAACTTGGGGGGGGGAACACTGAAGCTTTCTTT | CASSQLGGGNTEAFF
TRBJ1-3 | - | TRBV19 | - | TGTGCCAGTAGTATAGCCCGGGGAGGAAACACCATATATTTT | CASSIARGGNTIYF
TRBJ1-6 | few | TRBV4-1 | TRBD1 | TGCGCCAGCAGCCAGGGACAGGGCTATAATTCACCCCTCCACTTT | CASSQGQGYNSPLHF
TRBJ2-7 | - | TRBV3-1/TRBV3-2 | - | TGTGCCAGCAGCCAACGAAGGTTGGGCAGAGAGCCTTCCTACGAGCAGTACTTC | CASSQRRLGREPSYEQYF
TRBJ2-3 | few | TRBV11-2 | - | TGTGCCAGCACGGAGAGGCAGCTCTACACAGATACGCAGTATTTT | CASTERQLYTDTQYF
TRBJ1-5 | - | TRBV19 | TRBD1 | TGTGCCAGTAGTACACCTGGGACAGGGGAGGGTCAGCCCCAGCATTTT | CASSTPGTGEGQPQHF
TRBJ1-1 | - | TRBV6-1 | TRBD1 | TGTGCCAGCAGTGAACCGTACAGGGGAGAGGCTTTCTTT | CASSEPYRGEAFF
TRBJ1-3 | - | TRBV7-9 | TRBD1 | TGTGCCAGCAGCTTAGGACGGACAGGGGGAAACACCATATATTTT | CASSLGRTGGNTIYF
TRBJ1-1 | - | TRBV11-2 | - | TGTGCCAGCAGCTTAGATCGGGGCACTGAAGCTTTCTTT | CASSLDRGTEAFF
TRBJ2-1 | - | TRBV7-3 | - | TGTGCCAGCCCGGTAACCGGCGGGCCCTCCTACAATGAGCAGTTCTTC | CASPVTGGPSYNEQFF
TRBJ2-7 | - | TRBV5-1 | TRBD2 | TGCGCCAGCAGCTTGGGTTTGGGCGGGGGGAACTCCTACGAGCAGTACTTC | CASSLGLGGGNSYEQYF
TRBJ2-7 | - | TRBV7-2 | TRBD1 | TGTGCCAGCAGCTTTGGGACAGCGAGCTCCTACGAGCAGTACTTC | CASSFGTASSYEQYF
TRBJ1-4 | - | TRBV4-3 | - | TGCGCCAGCAGTTTGGGGGCGGAGCCAACTAATGAAAAACTGTTTTTT | CASSLGAEPTNEKLFF
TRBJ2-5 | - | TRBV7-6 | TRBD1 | TGTGCCAGCAGCACCTGGACAGGGTTTGAAGAGACCCAGTACTTC | CASSTWTGFEETQYF
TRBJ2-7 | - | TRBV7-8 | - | TGTGCCAGCAGTTCTTATTGGGACTCCATGTACGAGCAGTACTTC | CASSSYWDSMYEQYF
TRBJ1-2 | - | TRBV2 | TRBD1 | TGTGCCAGCACTGGGGACAGGACCAACTATGGCTACACCTTC | CASTGDRTNYGYTF
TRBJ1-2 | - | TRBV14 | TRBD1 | TGTGCCAGCAGCCGCGACAGGGCGATAGGCTATGGCTACACCTTC | CASSRDRAIGYGYTF
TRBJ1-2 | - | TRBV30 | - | TGTGCCTGGAGCTCTAGTTCTAACTATGGCTACACCTTC | CAWSSSSNYGYTF
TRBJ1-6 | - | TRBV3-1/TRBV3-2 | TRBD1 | TGTGCCAGCAGCCAATCAGGGGGACAAAATTCACCCCTCCACTTT | CASSQSGGQNSPLHF
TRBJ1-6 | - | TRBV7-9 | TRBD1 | TGTGCCAGCAGCCTGGGACAGAGCTCCTATAATTCACCCCTCCACTTT | CASSLGQSSYNSPLHF
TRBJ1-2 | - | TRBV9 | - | TGTGCCAGCAGCCCTCGGACAGTCTTCTATGGCTACACCTTC | CASSPRTVFYGYTF
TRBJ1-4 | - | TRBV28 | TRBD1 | TGTGCCAGCAGTTCTTTCCGACAGGGGGCGACTAATGAAAAACTGTTTTTT | CASSSFRQGATNEKLFF
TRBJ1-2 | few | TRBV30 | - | TGTGCCTGGAGCTCCCCCAACTATGGCTACACCTTC | CAWSSPNYGYTF
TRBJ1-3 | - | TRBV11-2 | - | TGTGCCAGCAGCTTAGGCGGGTCGGGAAACACCATATATTTT | CASSLGGSGNTIYF
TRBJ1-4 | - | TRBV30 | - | TGTGCCTGGGGCGCAGGACAGGAAAAACTGTTTTTT | CAWGAGQEKLFF
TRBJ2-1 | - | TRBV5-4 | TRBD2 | TGTGCCAGCAGCATGACTAGCGGGGGATACTACAATGAGCAGTTCTTC | CASSMTSGGYYNEQFF
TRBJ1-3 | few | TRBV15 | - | TGTGCCACCAGCAGAGATCGCGGTACTGGAAACACCATATATTTT | CATSRDRGTGNTIYF
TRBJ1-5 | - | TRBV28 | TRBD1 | TGTGCCAGCAGTAGGGACAGACTAAATCAGCCCCAGCATTTT | CASSRDRLNQPQHF
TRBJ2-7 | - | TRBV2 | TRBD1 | TGTGCCAGCAAGTGGAGACAGGGGGGCGACGAGCAGTACTTC | CASKWRQGGDEQYF
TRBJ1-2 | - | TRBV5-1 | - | TGCGCCAGCAGCCCGCTTGAGGGCCGCAACTATGGCTACACCTTC | CASSPLEGRNYGYTF
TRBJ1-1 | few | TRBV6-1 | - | TGTGCCAGCAGTGAAGCCGGTCCCGGGTTGGGCACTGAAGCTTTCTTT | CASSEAGPGLGTEAFF
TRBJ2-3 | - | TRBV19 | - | TGTGCCAGTACTAACCCCTCCAGGGGTTCGGCAGATACGCAGTATTTT | CASTNPSRGSADTQYF
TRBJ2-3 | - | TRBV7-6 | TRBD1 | TGTGCCAGCAGCCAGACAGGGGGGTTAGATACGCAGTATTTT | CASSQTGGLDTQYF
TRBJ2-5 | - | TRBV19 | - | TGTGCCAGTAGACCTTCGACGGCCCGGCGGGAGACCCAGTACTTC | CASRPSTARRETQYF
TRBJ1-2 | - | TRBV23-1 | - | TGCGCCAGCAGTCAATCGTCGGGGACATGGAGCTACACCTTC | CASSQSSGTWSYTF
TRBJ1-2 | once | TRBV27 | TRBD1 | TGTGCCAGCAGTTCAACCGGGACAGGGTATGGCTACACCTTC | CASSSTGTGYGYTF
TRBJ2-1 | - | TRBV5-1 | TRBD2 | TGCGCCAGCAGCTGGGGACTAGCGGACTTGTACAATGAGCAGTTCTTC | CASSWGLADLYNEQFF
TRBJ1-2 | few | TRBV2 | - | TGTGCCAGCAGTGAGTATGCCCAGGCCCAGAAGACCTTC | CASSEYAQAQKTF
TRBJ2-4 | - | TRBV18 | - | TGTGCCAGCTCAGGGGGACTTCTGACAGGGACCAAAAACATTCAGTACTTC | CASSGGLLTGTKNIQYF
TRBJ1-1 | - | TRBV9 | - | TGTGCCAGCAGCCGACAGTTTGACAGCTCGAACACTGAAGCTTTCTTT | CASSRQFDSSNTEAFF